This T cell receptor (beta chain) came from a study of blood T cells in healthy people across ages. Notes on this clonotype: Its antigen is not known.

Together with a sample-barcoded 5' primer, a J-beta primer mix was included in a second PCR lasting about 6 to 11 cycles. MiXCR, applied by TCRdb to the 5' RACE reads, yields one record per CDR3 protein. The profile shows about 930,000 distinct CDR3 sequences, approximately 32% of them singletons. Study-wide findings and caveats: Observed TCR beta diversity per million T cells went down as age went up. This fall followed a roughly linear course with age.

The sample was also linked to a second study, of T cells of mothers and their children. Per that paper: A few healthy Caucasian mothers served as donors, and their six children did as well. In related and unrelated pairs alike, thymic selection shapes TCR recombination output, with inherited differences minor. With unrelated pairs as the comparison, related mother-child pairs had a slightly higher overlap that was not significant.

This receptor was obtained from a middle-aged woman in good health. The specimen was blood.

This CDR3 reads CASSSTPGTGVYGYTF. In DNA form, the CDR3 reads TGTGCCAGCAGCTCTACCCCCGGGACAGGGGTTTATGGCTACACCTTC. V usage is TRBV7-3 and J usage is TRBJ1-2, with TRBD1 matching over 10 bases. The V and J ends lost 4 bases and 5 bases, in that order; junction bases with no gene match: 10. This CDR3 is 16 amino acids long. The germline gives CDR1 SGHTA, CDR2 FQGTGA.